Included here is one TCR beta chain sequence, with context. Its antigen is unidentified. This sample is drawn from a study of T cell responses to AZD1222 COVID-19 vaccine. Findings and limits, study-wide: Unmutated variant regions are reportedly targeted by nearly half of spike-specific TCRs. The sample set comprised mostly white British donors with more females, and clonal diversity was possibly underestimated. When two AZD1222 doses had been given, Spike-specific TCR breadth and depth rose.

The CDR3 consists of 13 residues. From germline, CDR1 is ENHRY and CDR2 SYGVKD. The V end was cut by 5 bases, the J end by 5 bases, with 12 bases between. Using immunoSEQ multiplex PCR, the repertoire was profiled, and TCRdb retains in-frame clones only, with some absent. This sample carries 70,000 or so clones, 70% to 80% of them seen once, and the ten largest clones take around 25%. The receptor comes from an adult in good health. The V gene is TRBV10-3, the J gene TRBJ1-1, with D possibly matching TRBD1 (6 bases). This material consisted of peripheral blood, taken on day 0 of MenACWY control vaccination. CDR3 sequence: CAISPQGRTEAFF. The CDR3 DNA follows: TGTGCCATCAGTCCGCAGGGGCGGACTGAAGCTTTCTTT.